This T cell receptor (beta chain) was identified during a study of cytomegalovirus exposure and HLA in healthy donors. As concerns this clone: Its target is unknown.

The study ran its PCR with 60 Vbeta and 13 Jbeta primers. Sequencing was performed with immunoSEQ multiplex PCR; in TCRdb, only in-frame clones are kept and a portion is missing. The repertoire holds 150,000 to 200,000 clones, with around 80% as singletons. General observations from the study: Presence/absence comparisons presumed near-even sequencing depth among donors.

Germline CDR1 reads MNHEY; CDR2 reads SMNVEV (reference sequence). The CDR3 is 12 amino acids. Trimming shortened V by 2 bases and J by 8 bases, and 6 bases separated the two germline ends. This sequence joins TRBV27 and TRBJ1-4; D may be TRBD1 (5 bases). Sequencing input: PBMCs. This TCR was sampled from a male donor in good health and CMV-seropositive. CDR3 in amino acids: CASSLRGEKLFF. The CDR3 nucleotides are TGTGCCAGCAGTTTAAGGGGAGAAAAACTGTTTTTT.